The clone carrying this TCR beta chain was counted a few times. Its antigen remains unidentified. This beta chain is off target for a library built for alpha chains, so its abundance means little. CDR3 length: 15 amino acids. CDR1 and CDR2 (germline): SGHRS, YFSETQ. J gave up 5 bases and V 1 base, and 4 bases lay outside the gene matches. TCR cDNA molecules each had a unique molecular identifier. Each CDR3 protein is one row after TCRdb ran MiXCR on the 5' RACE reads. The sample comprises a few thousand distinct CDR3 sequences, about 48% of which are singletons, and roughly four fifths rests with the top ten. The data were obtained in a study of spatial heterogeneity in lung cancer. Across the study: More than eight raw reads, on average, carried each unique TCR and UMI combination.

The time point here: sample taken at primary tumor resection. Whole RNA was taken from tumor, nontumor lung or frozen PBMC; it was then sequenced unsorted. Untreated early-stage non-small cell lung cancer patients, around 70 in total, were the donors. Study-wide results and limits: More often at tumor resection than at routine follow-up, ubiquitous expanded tumor TCRs were detected in the blood.

The source is a female donor with early-stage non-small cell lung cancer. This specimen was PBMCs, taken at surgery. J is TRBJ2-3 and V is TRBV5-1; 10 positions match TRBD2. CDR3 region: CASSLPSGSEDTQYF. The CDR3 region has the DNA TGCGCCAGCAGCTTGCCTAGCGGGAGTGAAGATACGCAGTATTTT.